The entry below gives a single T cell receptor beta chain sequence along with its context. The data stem from a study of control samples from healthy donors and cancer patients. V lost 6 bases to trimming and J lost 4 bases, with 14 bases between them. The germline V gene encodes CDR1 SGHDT and CDR2 YYEEEE. The CDR3 has 15 amino acids. Here immunoSEQ multiplex PCR was the method, and the copy in TCRdb shows in-frame clones only, minus some. This table holds 150,000 or so clones, 94% found once. The clonotype was recovered from a man aged 35 to 55 in good health. V usage is TRBV5-6 and J usage is TRBJ2-6; D not certain. The specimen was blood. The CDR3: CASTEYQAGANVLTF. The CDR3 region has the DNA TGTGCCAGCACCGAGTACCAAGCCGGGGCCAACGTCCTGACTTTC.